This T cell receptor beta chain appears in the sequencing data of a study of T cell repertoires in cytomegalovirus infection (dated by TCRdb to between 2017 and 2020). For context, the study as a whole: The HLA type of each donor mattered for the analysis, because public TCR beta signatures pointed to carriage of CMV infection along with the matching HLA type.

TCRdb records Illumina HiSeq 1500 as the sequencer. The public sequencing data were trimmed at Q25 with fastp and processed into clonotypes with MiXCR by TCRdb, which kept only in-frame beta chains. CDR3 protein duplicates are merged, each entry listing the most common genes and DNA. For this sample the table gives 350,000 to 550,000 distinct CDR3 sequences, of which about a third were detected only once. The ten largest clones add up to about an eighth of the sample. The germline V gene supplies CDR1 SGHTA and CDR2 FQGTGA. V is pruned by 5 bases and J by 3 bases, leaving 2 bases of the junction without a gene match. The CDR3 has 14 amino acids, counting the end cysteine and phenylalanine. This entry keeps only the CDR3 DNA: 42 bases, framed from base 1. On the study overall, not on this receptor specifically: The ex vivo response was dominated by HLA-C-restricted CMV-specific TCR beta clonotypes, which also provided the single most frequent clonotype in two of eight donors. Carriers of CMV infection plus the relevant HLA type were discriminated by the cumulative frequency of public TCR beta family members in the study cohort and in an independent approximately 360-donor cohort.

About this clonotype itself: It lacks a known antigen. Base quality data are lacking; no much larger clone is found one base away.

The sequence was obtained from a human donor in good health (CMV status not recorded). Some clones in this sample may be carry-over from other donors' samples. Sequenced: PBMCs. The sequence is built from TRBV7-3 and TRBJ2-3, with 10 junctional bases fitting TRBD2. In nucleotide form, the sequence is TGTGCCAGCAGCCGTAGCGGGGGGACAGATACGCAGTATTTT. Translation gives CASSRSGGTDTQYF.